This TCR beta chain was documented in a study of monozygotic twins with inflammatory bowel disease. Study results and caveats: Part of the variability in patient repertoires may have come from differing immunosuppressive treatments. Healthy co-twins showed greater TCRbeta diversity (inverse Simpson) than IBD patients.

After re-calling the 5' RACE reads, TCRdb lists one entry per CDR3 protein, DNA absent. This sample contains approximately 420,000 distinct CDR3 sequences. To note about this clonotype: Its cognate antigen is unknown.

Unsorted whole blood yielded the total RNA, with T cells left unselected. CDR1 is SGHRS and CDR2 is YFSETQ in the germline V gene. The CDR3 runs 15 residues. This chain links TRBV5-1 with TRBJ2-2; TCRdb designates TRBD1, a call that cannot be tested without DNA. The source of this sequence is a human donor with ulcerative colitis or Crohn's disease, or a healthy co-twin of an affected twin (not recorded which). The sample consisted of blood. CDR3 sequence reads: CASTPRDRSSGELFF.